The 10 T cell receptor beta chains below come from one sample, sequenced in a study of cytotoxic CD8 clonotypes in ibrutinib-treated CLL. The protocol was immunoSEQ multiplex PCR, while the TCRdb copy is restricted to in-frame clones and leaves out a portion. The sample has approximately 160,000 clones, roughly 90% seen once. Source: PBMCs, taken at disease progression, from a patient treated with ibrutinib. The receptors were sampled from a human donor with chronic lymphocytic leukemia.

For the CDR3, the DNA is TGTGCCAGCAGCTTATACCCAGGGCCCTACGAGCAGTACTTC. This gives the protein CASSLYPGPYEQYF. The chain recombines TRBV7-2 with TRBJ2-7, with TRBD1 as a possible D gene (5 bases). Trimming took off 2 bases at V and 2 bases at J, with 10 bases between the two ends. The CDR3 is 14 amino acids. Germline CDR1 is SGHTA and CDR2 is FQGNSA.

The CDR3 DNA is TGTGCCAGCAGCGTAGTTGGGAGCCAAGTAGGCGCGAACACTGAAGCTTTCTTT. Protein: CASSVVGSQVGANTEAFF. V gene TRBV9 combines with J gene TRBJ1-1; D is uncertain. V was cut by 0 bases and J by 1 base, with 19 bases left in between. This CDR3 has 18 residues. In germline, CDR1 is SGDLS, CDR2 YYNGEE.

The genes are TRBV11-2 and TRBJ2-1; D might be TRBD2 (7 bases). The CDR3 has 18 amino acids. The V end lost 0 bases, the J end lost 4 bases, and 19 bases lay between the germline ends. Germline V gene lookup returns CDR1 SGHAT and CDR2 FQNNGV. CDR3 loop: CASSLEFPGGFFYNEQFF. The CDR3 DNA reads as TGTGCCAGCAGCTTAGAGTTTCCGGGGGGCTTCTTTTACAATGAGCAGTTCTTC.

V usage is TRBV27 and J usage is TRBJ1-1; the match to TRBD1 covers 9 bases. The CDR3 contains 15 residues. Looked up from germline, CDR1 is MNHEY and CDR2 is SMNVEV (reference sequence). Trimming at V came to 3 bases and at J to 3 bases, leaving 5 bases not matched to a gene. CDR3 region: CASSLQTGGHTEAFF. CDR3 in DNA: TGTGCCAGCAGTTTGCAGACAGGGGGTCACACTGAAGCTTTCTTT.

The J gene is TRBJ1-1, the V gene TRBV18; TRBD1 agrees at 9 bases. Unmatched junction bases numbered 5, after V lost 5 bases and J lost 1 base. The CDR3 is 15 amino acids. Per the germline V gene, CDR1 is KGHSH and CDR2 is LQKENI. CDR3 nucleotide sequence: TGTGCCAGCTCAGCCCGACAGGGGGAGAACACTGAAGCTTTCTTT. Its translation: CASSARQGENTEAFF.

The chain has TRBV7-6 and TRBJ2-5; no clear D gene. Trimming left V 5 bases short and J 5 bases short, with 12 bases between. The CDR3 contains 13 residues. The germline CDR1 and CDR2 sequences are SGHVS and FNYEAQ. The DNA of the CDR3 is TGTGCCAGCAGCCCAAGGGCGCGCGAGACCCAGTACTTC. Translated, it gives CASSPRARETQYF. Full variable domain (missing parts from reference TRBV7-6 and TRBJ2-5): GAGVSQSPRYKVTKRGQDVALRCDPISGHVSLYWYRQALGQGPEFLTYFNYEAQQDKSGLPNDRFSAERPEGSISTLTIQRTEQRDSAMYRCASSPRARETQYFGPGTRLLVL.

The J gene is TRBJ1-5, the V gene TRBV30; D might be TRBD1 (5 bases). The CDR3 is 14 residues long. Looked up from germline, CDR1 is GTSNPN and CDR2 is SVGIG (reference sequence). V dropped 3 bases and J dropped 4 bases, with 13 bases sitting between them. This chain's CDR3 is CAWRVDGGNQPQHF. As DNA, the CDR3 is TGTGCCTGGAGAGTGGACGGGGGGAATCAGCCCCAGCATTTT. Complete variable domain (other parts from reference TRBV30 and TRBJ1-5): SQTIHQWPATLVQPVGSPLSLECTVEGTSNPNLYWYRQAAGRGLQLLFYSVGIGQISSEVPQNLSASRPQDRQFILSSKKLLLSDSGFYLCAWRVDGGNQPQHFGDGTRLSIL.

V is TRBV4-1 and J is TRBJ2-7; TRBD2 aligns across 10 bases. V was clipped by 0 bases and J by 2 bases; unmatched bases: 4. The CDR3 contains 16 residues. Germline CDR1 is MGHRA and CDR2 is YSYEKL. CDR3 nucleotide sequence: TGCGCCAGCAGCCAAGATCTTCTAGCGGGGGCCTACGAGCAGTACTTC. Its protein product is CASSQDLLAGAYEQYF.

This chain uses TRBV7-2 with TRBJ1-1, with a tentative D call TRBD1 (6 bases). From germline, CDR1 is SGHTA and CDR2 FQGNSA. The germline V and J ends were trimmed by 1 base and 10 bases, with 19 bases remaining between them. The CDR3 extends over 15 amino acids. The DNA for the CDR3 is TGTGCCAGCAGCTTAGGTCCGGGACAAAAGGATATAGCTTTCTTT. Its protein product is CASSLGPGQKDIAFF.

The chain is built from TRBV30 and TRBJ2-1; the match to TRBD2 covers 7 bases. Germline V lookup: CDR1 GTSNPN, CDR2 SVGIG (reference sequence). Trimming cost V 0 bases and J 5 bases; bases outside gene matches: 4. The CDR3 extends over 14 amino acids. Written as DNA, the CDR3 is TGTGCCTGGAGTGTCAGTCTAGCGGACAATGAGCAGTTCTTC. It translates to CAWSVSLADNEQFF.